This TCR beta chain was sequenced in a study of cytotoxic CD8 clonotypes in ibrutinib-treated CLL. The table came from immunoSEQ multiplex PCR; TCRdb's copy has only in-frame clones and leaves some out. The data contain 250,000 to 350,000 clones, roughly four fifths of them singletons. This CDR3 comprises 15 residues. Trimming shortened V by 3 bases and J by 7 bases, and 17 bases separated the two germline ends. CDR1 and CDR2 from the germline V gene are SGHRS and YFSETQ. This clone came up a few times. Here the sequenced sample was PBMCs, taken at disease progression, from a patient treated with ibrutinib. The TCR originated in a human donor with chronic lymphocytic leukemia. The V gene is TRBV5-1, the J gene TRBJ2-4; D may be TRBD2 (7 bases). The CDR3 protein is CASSSSRRGRNIQYF. In nucleotides, the CDR3 is TGCGCCAGCAGCTCTTCCAGGCGGGGGCGGAACATTCAGTACTTC. Using reference TRBV5-1 and TRBJ2-4 for the parts outside the CDR3, the full variable domain is KAGVTQTPRYLIKTRGQQVTLSCSPISGHRSVSWYQQTPGQGLQFLFEYFSETQRNKGNFPGRFSGRQFSNSRSEMNVSTLELGDSALYLCASSSSRRGRNIQYFGAGTRLSVL.